Here is one TCR beta chain with its context. This specimen comes from a study of blood T cell repertoires in COVID-19. The CDR3 is 14 residues long. V lost 4 bases and J 4 bases, leaving 13 bases between the germline ends. Germline V gene data show CDR1 as MRHNA and CDR2 as SNTAGT. Using immunoSEQ multiplex PCR, the repertoire was profiled, and TCRdb retains in-frame clones only, with some absent. Of more than 200,000 clones listed, over 70% are singletons. Study members were between about 18 and 90 years old and lived in 24 US regions. The clonotype comes from a woman in her twenties or thirties who had been exposed to COVID-19. V usage is TRBV6-4 and J usage is TRBJ1-1; the D gene is possibly TRBD1 (5 bases). Sample: PBMCs or T cells enriched from blood (not recorded which). CDR3 nucleotides: TGTGCCAGCAGTGCCCCAGGGTGGAGCACTGAAGCTTTCTTT. Its translation: CASSAPGWSTEAFF.